This TCR beta chain was captured in a study of cytomegalovirus exposure and HLA in healthy donors. Notes on the study in general: Of the V segments, some could not be distinguished, including TRBV6-2 and TRBV6-3, and were excluded. Apparent HLA restriction characterized most CMV-associated TCR beta chains in a later analysis.

The germline gives CDR1 SNHLY, CDR2 FYNNEI. V was pared by 7 bases and J by 6 bases, with 13 bases between. CDR3 length: 12 amino acids. The PCR used 60 Vbeta and 13 Jbeta primers. The protocol was immunoSEQ multiplex PCR, while the TCRdb copy is restricted to in-frame clones and leaves out a portion. This table holds around 200,000 clones, over 65% found once. For this clone: Its antigen is not identified.

Material: PBMCs. The source of this sequence is a woman in her sixties or seventies in good health and CMV-seropositive. The gene calls are TRBV2 and TRBJ2-7; tentative D call: TRBD1 (6 bases). CDR3 sequence: CASIRTGFEQYF. The CDR3 DNA reads TGTGCCAGCATTCGAACAGGGTTCGAGCAGTACTTC. Full variable domain (remainder filled in from reference TRBV2 and TRBJ2-7): EPEVTQTPSHQVTQMGQEVILRCVPISNHLYFYWYRQILGQKVEFLVSFYNNEISEKSEIFDDQFSVERPDGSNFTLKIRSTKLEDSAMYFCASIRTGFEQYFGPGTRLTVT.